A single T cell receptor (beta chain) is shown here with its context. The antigen remains undetermined. The TCR library protocol attached unique molecular identifiers to the individual cDNA molecules. In TCRdb, the 5' RACE reads were re-called with MiXCR into one record per CDR3 protein. The table shows some 55,000 distinct CDR3 sequences, with roughly an eighth occurring only once. This sample is part of a study of early T cells in non-severe SARS-CoV-2 infection. Overall study: It was bulk RNA from unsorted whole blood that was sequenced, and the chains were unpaired. Study findings and constraints: VDJdb matching skewed toward anti-spike CD8 responses, missing private and CD4 specificities.

J was trimmed by 4 bases and V by 2 bases; bases with no gene match: 4. The CDR3 covers 14 residues. The germline gives CDR1 DFQATT, CDR2 SNEGSKA (reference sequence). V gene TRBV20-1 combines with J gene TRBJ2-2, with 7 nucleotides matching TRBD2. The sample comprised whole blood. The clonotype comes from an adult who was a healthcare worker with PCR-confirmed SARS-CoV-2 infection or an uninfected control (not recorded which). In nucleotides, the CDR3 is TGCAGTGCTAGACCGGGACTAACCACCGGGGAGCTGTTTTTT. It specifies CSARPGLTTGELFF.